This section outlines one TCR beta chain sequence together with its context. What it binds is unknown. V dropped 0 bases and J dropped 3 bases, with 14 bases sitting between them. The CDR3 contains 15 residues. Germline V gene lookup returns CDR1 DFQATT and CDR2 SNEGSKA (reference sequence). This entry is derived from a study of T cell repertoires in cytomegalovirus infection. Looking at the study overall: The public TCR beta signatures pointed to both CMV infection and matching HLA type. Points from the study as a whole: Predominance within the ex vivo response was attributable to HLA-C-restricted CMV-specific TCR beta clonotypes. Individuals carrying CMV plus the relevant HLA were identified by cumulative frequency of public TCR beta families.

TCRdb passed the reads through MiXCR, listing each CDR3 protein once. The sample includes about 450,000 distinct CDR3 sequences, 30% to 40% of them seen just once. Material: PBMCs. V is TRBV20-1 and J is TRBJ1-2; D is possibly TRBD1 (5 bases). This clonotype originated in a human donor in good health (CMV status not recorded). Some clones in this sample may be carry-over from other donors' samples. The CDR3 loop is CSARDFPGVDYGYTF. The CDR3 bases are TGCAGTGCTAGAGATTTTCCGGGGGTTGACTATGGCTACACCTTC.